These 3 T cell receptor beta chains originate from one sample sequenced in a study of neurological immune-mediated disorders. TCRdb re-called the 5' RACE reads through MiXCR, storing one row per CDR3 protein. The table shows some 37,000 distinct CDR3 sequences, with about a tenth occurring only once. The sequencing input was PBMCs. These receptors were obtained from a woman aged 25 to 39 with HTLV-1-associated myelopathy (HAM/TSP).

Notes on this clonotype: A much larger clone is a single base away; this may be a read error. The gene calls are TRBV10-1 and TRBJ1-5; D gene unclear. CDR3 length: 17 amino acids. Between the trimmed V and J ends, which lost 5 bases and 1 base, there was a span of 18 bases. CDR1 WNHNN and CDR2 SYGVQD come from the germline V gene (reference sequence). The CDR3 region is CASSSKAHSISNQPQHF. DNA of the CDR3: TGCGCCAGCAGTTCCAAGGCCCACAGTATCAGCAATCAGCCCCAGCATTTT.

This clonotype was recorded at least ten times. In DNA, the CDR3 is TGCAGCGTCTTTGGCAGAGCTAGCACAGATACGCAGTATTTT. Translated: CSVFGRASTDTQYF. V usage is TRBV20-1 and J usage is TRBJ2-3, with D uncertain. Germline V CDR1 and CDR2: DFQATT, SNEGSKA (reference sequence). This CDR3 comprises 14 residues.

At least ten counts were recorded for this clonotype. The chain recombines TRBV11-3 with TRBJ2-3; TRBD2 agrees at 7 bases. Germline V gene data show CDR1 as SGHNT and CDR2 as YENEEA. This CDR3 region has 15 residues. V shed 4 bases, J shed 2 bases, and the junction held 6 bases outside the gene matches. CDR3 nucleotides: TGTGCCAGCAGCTCCATGGGGGGGGACACAGATACGCAGTATTTT. Encoded protein: CASSSMGGDTDTQYF. The entire variable domain, with the rest obtained from reference TRBV11-3 and TRBJ2-3, is as follows: EAGVVQSPRYKIIEKKQPVAFWCNPISGHNTLYWYLQNLGQGPELLIRYENEEAVDDSQLPKDRFSAERLKGVDSTLKIQPAELGDSAVYLCASSSMGGDTDTQYFGPGTRLTVL.